This is a list of T cell receptor beta chains from one sample in a study of cytomegalovirus exposure and HLA in healthy donors. Here immunoSEQ multiplex PCR was the method, and the copy in TCRdb shows in-frame clones only, minus some. There are about 100,000 clones in the sample; 65% to 80% occur only once, and roughly 4.9% lies in the top ten. The sequencing input was PBMCs. All receptors derive from a female donor in good health and CMV-seropositive. The CDR3 runs from the conserved cysteine through the conserved F or W. Each record gives: D gene, J gene, clone size, V gene, CDR3 length, CDR3 protein, CDR3 DNA. D genes are given only for firm matches. The size entry is marked missing in some rows and otherwise reads once, few, many or a size class.

>NA|TRBJ2-1|NA|TRBV7-2|15
CASSLASGPDHEQFF
TGTGCCAGCAGCTTAGCTTCAGGCCCTGATCATGAGCAGTTCTTC
>NA|TRBJ2-7|NA|TRBV11-2|15
CASSFKHGQAYEQYF
TGTGCCAGCAGCTTCAAGCATGGGCAGGCCTACGAGCAGTACTTC
>TRBD1|TRBJ2-1|NA|TRBV30|18
CAWTRGSGTGLSYNEQFF
TGTGCCTGGACTAGGGGATCCGGGACAGGATTATCCTACAATGAGCAGTTCTTC
>NA|TRBJ2-3|NA|TRBV11-1|15
CASSLEPGGTDTQYF
TGTGCCAGCAGCTTAGAACCGGGGGGCACAGATACGCAGTATTTT
>TRBD1|TRBJ2-7|NA|TRBV28|12
CASNVGGSGQYF
TGTGCCAGCAACGTAGGGGGCTCCGGGCAGTACTTC
>TRBD2|TRBJ2-5|NA|TRBV5-6|16
CASSFGTSHNQETQYF
TGTGCCAGCAGCTTCGGGACTAGCCACAACCAAGAGACCCAGTACTTC
>TRBD1|TRBJ1-5|NA|TRBV19|16
CASSAGTGLSNQPQHF
TGTGCCAGTAGTGCAGGGACAGGATTGAGCAATCAGCCCCAGCATTTT
>TRBD2|TRBJ2-1|many|TRBV25-1|16
CASSARAGGPYNEQFF
TGTGCCAGCAGTGCGAGAGCGGGAGGGCCCTACAATGAGCAGTTCTTC
>NA|TRBJ1-5|NA|TRBV18|13
CASSPTGSQPQHF
TGTGCCAGCTCACCCACAGGGAGTCAGCCCCAGCATTTT
>TRBD2|TRBJ2-3|NA|TRBV28|15
CASSPSGSGTDTQYF
TGTGCCAGCAGTCCTAGCGGGAGTGGGACAGATACGCAGTATTTT
>NA|TRBJ1-1|NA|TRBV4-3|13
CASSLTRNTEAFF
TGCGCCAGCAGCCTTACACGGAACACTGAAGCTTTCTTT
>TRBD1|TRBJ2-7|NA|TRBV9|14
CASSEGTGGYEQYF
TGTGCCAGCAGCGAGGGGACAGGGGGATACGAGCAGTACTTC
>TRBD2|TRBJ2-7|NA|TRBV30|15
CAWSPPRGRAYEQYF
TGTGCCTGGAGTCCCCCTCGCGGGAGGGCCTACGAGCAGTACTTC
>TRBD1|TRBJ2-1|once|TRBV19|16
CASSPDRGRLSFVQFF
TGTGCCAGTAGCCCAGACAGGGGGCGCTTGAGTTTTGTGCAGTTCTTC
>NA|TRBJ1-1|NA|TRBV14|14
CASSRRGGSTEAFF
TGTGCCAGCAGCCGCCGTGGAGGTAGCACTGAAGCTTTCTTT
>TRBD2|TRBJ2-1|few|TRBV11-2|16
CASSLGAGGPYNEQFF
TGTGCCAGCAGCTTAGGGGCGGGAGGGCCGTACAATGAGCAGTTCTTC
>NA|TRBJ2-1|NA|TRBV9|15
CASSQSGTKGNEQFF
TGTGCCAGCAGCCAATCCGGGACAAAAGGGAATGAGCAGTTCTTC
>NA|TRBJ1-4|NA|TRBV28|15
CASSSPGGTNEKLFF
TGTGCCAGCAGCTCCCCCGGGGGGACTAATGAAAAACTGTTTTTT
>NA|TRBJ2-7|NA|TRBV5-1|14
CASGRLEGPSEQYF
TGCGCCAGCGGACGCTTAGAGGGCCCCTCGGAGCAGTACTTC
>NA|TRBJ2-7|few|TRBV12-5|13
CASGSAAVGEQYF
TGTGCTAGTGGTTCGGCGGCGGTTGGCGAGCAGTACTTC
>NA|TRBJ1-5|NA|TRBV25-1|14
CASSANGGNQPQHF
TGTGCCAGCAGTGCAAATGGGGGGAATCAGCCCCAGCATTTT
>TRBD1|TRBJ1-1|NA|TRBV2|15
CASSGDSSGGTEAFF
TGTGCCAGCAGTGGGGACAGCTCGGGCGGCACTGAAGCTTTCTTT
>NA|TRBJ2-3|NA|TRBV18|14
CASSRGTSTDTQYF
TGTGCCAGCTCACGGGGGACTAGCACAGATACGCAGTATTTT
>TRBD1|TRBJ2-7|few|TRBV27|13
CASSPSRDRGRYF
TGTGCCAGCAGTCCGAGTAGGGACAGGGGGAGATACTTC
>NA|TRBJ1-5|once|TRBV2|13
CASSPGQQQPQHF
TGTGCCAGCAGCCCGGGACAACAACAGCCCCAGCATTTT
>TRBD2|TRBJ2-7|NA|TRBV5-4|18
CASSPEMGLAGGTHEQYF
TGTGCCAGCAGCCCGGAGATGGGACTAGCGGGAGGGACCCACGAGCAGTACTTC
>NA|TRBJ1-2|NA|TRBV7-2|16
CASSLNRPGGSYGYTF
TGTGCCAGCAGCTTAAACCGCCCCGGGGGATCCTATGGCTACACCTTC
>TRBD1|TRBJ1-1|NA|TRBV5-6|14
CASSVGQGVVEAFF
TGTGCCAGCAGCGTGGGACAGGGGGTGGTTGAAGCTTTCTTT
>NA|TRBJ2-7|NA|TRBV2|15
CASSEALYTGTEQYF
TGTGCCAGCAGTGAAGCGCTTTATACAGGAACCGAGCAGTACTTC
>TRBD2|TRBJ2-5|NA|TRBV7-2|17
CASSLVLGGGTQETQYF
TGTGCCAGCAGCTTAGTTTTGGGCGGGGGGACCCAAGAGACCCAGTACTTC
>NA|TRBJ1-2|NA|TRBV6-5|15
CASSRTRTSLLGYTF
TGTGCCAGCAGCCGCACCCGGACATCCCTCCTTGGCTACACCTTC
>TRBD2|TRBJ2-7|NA|TRBV25-1|14
CATSPAGGSYEQYF
TGTGCCACCTCTCCCGCGGGGGGGTCCTACGAGCAGTACTTC
>TRBD1|TRBJ2-1|NA|TRBV5-1|15
CASSQGQGSYNEQFF
TGCGCCAGCAGCCAGGGACAGGGAAGCTACAATGAGCAGTTCTTC
>NA|TRBJ1-1|once|TRBV13|13
CASSLLGNTEAFF
TGTGCCAGCAGCTTACTAGGGAACACTGAAGCTTTCTTT
>TRBD2|TRBJ2-3|NA|TRBV5-4|16
CASSLDSSGGGDTQYF
TGTGCCAGCAGCTTGGACTCTAGCGGGGGAGGCGATACGCAGTATTTT
>NA|TRBJ2-3|few|TRBV7-3|17
CASSPNRAGRDTDTQYF
TGTGCCAGCAGCCCGAACCGTGCGGGAAGGGACACAGATACGCAGTATTTT
>TRBD1|TRBJ2-1|NA|TRBV19|13
CASKRQGSNEQFF
TGTGCCAGTAAGAGACAGGGTAGCAATGAGCAGTTCTTC
>TRBD2|TRBJ2-7|many|TRBV7-2|18
CASSSGPLAGGRRYEQYF
TGTGCCAGCAGCTCAGGCCCCCTAGCGGGGGGGCGTAGATACGAGCAGTACTTC
>NA|TRBJ1-2|NA|TRBV9|15
CASSVVVGATYGYTF
TGTGCCAGCAGCGTAGTTGTGGGGGCTACGTATGGCTACACCTTC
>TRBD1|TRBJ2-1|NA|TRBV11-2|15
CASSFRDRGYNEQFF
TGTGCCAGCAGCTTTCGGGACAGGGGTTACAATGAGCAGTTCTTC